This is a list of T cell receptor beta chains from one sample in a study of OX40 agonist ivuxolimab in advanced cancers. Sequencing used immunoSEQ multiplex PCR; TCRdb keeps in-frame clones, though not all of them. The sample lists 40,000 to 55,000 clones; 84% were seen once. This material consisted of CD4+ or CD8+ T cells sorted from blood, taken in a trial of the OX40 agonist ivuxolimab. The receptor source for this set is an adult with an advanced solid tumor such as melanoma, head and neck, liver or kidney cancer. Both conserved end residues are part of each CDR3. The order of the fields is CDR3 protein, J gene, V gene.

CDR3: CASSLYTQGLGGYTF
J: TRBJ1-2
V: TRBV5-4

CDR3: CASRGTEETQYF
J: TRBJ2-5
V: TRBV27

CDR3: CASSLVGTGEPEQYF
J: TRBJ2-7
V: TRBV5-1

CDR3: CASSLGDRGNSGANVLTF
J: TRBJ2-6
V: TRBV7-6

CDR3: CASSTTPGAQQTVFGYTF
J: TRBJ1-2
V: TRBV9

CDR3: CASTDRAPTNEKLFF
J: TRBJ1-4
V: TRBV6-4

CDR3: CASSVEQGLAGFEQFF
J: TRBJ2-1
V: TRBV9

CDR3: CASSLSAGLYGYTF
J: TRBJ1-2
V: TRBV27

CDR3: CASSLGEGARRAEAFF
J: TRBJ1-1
V: TRBV4-1

CDR3: CASSLGGQMTEAFF
J: TRBJ1-1
V: TRBV27

CDR3: CASSVGEYPYEQYF
J: TRBJ2-7
V: TRBV9

CDR3: CASSLGTSGSSGYEQYF
J: TRBJ2-7
V: TRBV28

CDR3: CASSYSRVVTYNEQFF
J: TRBJ2-1
V: TRBV6-5

CDR3: CASSSGTAYEQYF
J: TRBJ2-7
V: TRBV11-1

CDR3: CASRTGGYGYTF
J: TRBJ1-2
V: TRBV2

CDR3: CASSYYFRGSGNEQFF
J: TRBJ2-1
V: TRBV6-6

CDR3: CASSKDQGGIYEQYF
J: TRBJ2-7
V: TRBV21-1

CDR3: CASSFHVGGSNEQFF
J: TRBJ2-1
V: TRBV7-2

CDR3: CASSVVPGEYEQYF
J: TRBJ2-7
V: TRBV9

CDR3: CSVRWTVIPNYGYTF
J: TRBJ1-2
V: TRBV29-1

CDR3: CASSFGDRGNAEAFF
J: TRBJ1-1
V: TRBV5-1

CDR3: CASSSHSGQDGELFF
J: TRBJ2-2
V: TRBV7-8

CDR3: CASRDGMGATNEKLFF
J: TRBJ1-4
V: TRBV5-1

CDR3: CASSPQPGVSYEQYF
J: TRBJ2-7
V: TRBV5-5

CDR3: CASSPGTYGYTF
J: TRBJ1-2
V: TRBV7-6

CDR3: CASSLDRSKVGQFF
J: TRBJ2-1
V: TRBV28

CDR3: CASSRNGDTGELFF
J: TRBJ2-2
V: TRBV6-5

CDR3: CASSYGSSYNSPLHF
J: TRBJ1-6
V: TRBV6-5

CDR3: CASRNVLDSPLHF
J: TRBJ1-6
V: TRBV28

CDR3: CASSLPAGGGNEQFF
J: TRBJ2-1
V: TRBV7-6

CDR3: CASSLPPGALSYNEQFF
J: TRBJ2-1
V: TRBV5-4

CDR3: CASSLWDGSGYEQYF
J: TRBJ2-7
V: TRBV5-4

CDR3: CASSPQTSGTYNEQFF
J: TRBJ2-1
V: TRBV4-1

CDR3: CASSLSYGNGNQPQHF
J: TRBJ1-5
V: TRBV5-4

CDR3: CASSLLGGSQYF
J: TRBJ2-3
V: TRBV5-1

CDR3: CASSDHGNQPQHF
J: TRBJ1-5
V: TRBV10-1

CDR3: CASSPSGTGIYSNQPQHF
J: TRBJ1-5
V: TRBV27

CDR3: CASRPESVVYYNEQFF
J: TRBJ2-1
V: TRBV27

CDR3: CASSFEDTQYF
J: TRBJ2-3
V: TRBV27

CDR3: CASRKPGETTNYGYTF
J: TRBJ1-2
V: TRBV28

CDR3: CASSSGQGLEADTQYF
J: TRBJ2-3
V: TRBV5-1

CDR3: CASNPADGEAFF
J: TRBJ1-1
V: TRBV7-9